This TCR beta chain was identified during a study of shared clonotypes between healthy human individuals. The donors, healthy adults who were HIV-negative, had experienced no recent acute infections or vaccinations. The study separated CD4+ cells into CD45RA+ naive and CD45RA-negative memory subsets. With regard to this clone: Antigen unknown.

Germline trimming cut 5 bases from V and 3 bases from J; bases unmatched to any gene: 8. CDR1 and CDR2 from the germline V gene are KGHSH and LQKENI. The CDR3 has 16 amino acids. Study outcomes and limitations: Few donors limited the genetic and exposure-history diversity represented.

Each cell subset's genomic DNA was divided evenly among several immunoSEQ plates. Here immunoSEQ multiplex PCR was the method, and the copy in TCRdb shows in-frame clones only, minus some. The sample carries about 700,000 clones, over 65% recorded once. The sample taken for sequencing was memory CD4+ T cells sorted from blood. Subset here: CD45RA-negative fraction. This chain joins TRBV18 and TRBJ2-3; 10 bases fit TRBD1. The receptor was derived from a woman in her twenties or thirties in good health. DNA for the CDR3: TGTGCCAGCTCATCGAGACAGGGGGCGGGGACAGATACGCAGTATTTT. Its translation is CASSSRQGAGTDTQYF.